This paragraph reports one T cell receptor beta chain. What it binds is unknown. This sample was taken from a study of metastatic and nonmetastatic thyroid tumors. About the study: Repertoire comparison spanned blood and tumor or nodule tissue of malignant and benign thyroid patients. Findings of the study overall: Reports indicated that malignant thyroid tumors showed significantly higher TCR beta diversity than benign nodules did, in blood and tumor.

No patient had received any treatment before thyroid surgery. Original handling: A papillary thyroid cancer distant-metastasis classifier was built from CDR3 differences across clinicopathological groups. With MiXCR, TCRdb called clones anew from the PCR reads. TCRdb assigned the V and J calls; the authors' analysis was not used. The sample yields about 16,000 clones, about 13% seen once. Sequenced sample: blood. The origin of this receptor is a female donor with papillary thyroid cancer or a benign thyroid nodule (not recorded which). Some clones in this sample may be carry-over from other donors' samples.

This CDR3 is CASSYGTGISEQYF. The CDR3 nucleotides read TGTGCCAGCAGTTATGGGACAGGGATCTCCGAGCAGTACTTC. This sequence joins TRBV6-5 and TRBJ2-7; 9 nucleotides align to TRBD1. V shed 3 bases, J shed 6 bases, and the junction held 6 bases outside the gene matches. The germline V gene has CDR1 MNHEY and CDR2 SVGAGI. This CDR3 region has 14 residues.